Below are 10 T cell receptor beta chains sequenced from a single sample in a study of blood T cells in healthy people across ages. Sample-barcoded 5' priming and a J-beta primer mix drove a second PCR of roughly 6 to 12 cycles. TCRdb passed the 5' RACE reads through MiXCR, listing each CDR3 protein once. The data show about 730,000 distinct CDR3 sequences, roughly 47% seen once. What was sequenced was blood. The receptors were gathered from a woman aged 55 to 70 in good health.

The genes are TRBV10-3 and TRBJ1-1; D may be TRBD1 (6 bases). The CDR3 is 13 amino acids. CDR1 and CDR2 (germline): ENHRY, SYGVKD. V shed 11 bases and J shed 4 bases, with 17 bases lying between them. The CDR3 region has the DNA TGTGCCGTCCGACAGGCCCGAGGCACTGAAGCTTTCTTT. Its translation is CAVRQARGTEAFF.

This chain links TRBV7-2 with TRBJ2-7; no clear D gene. Trimming left V 6 bases short and J 5 bases short, with 14 bases between. The CDR3 is 13 residues long. The V gene's germline CDR1 is SGHTA and CDR2 FQGNSA. The CDR3 nucleotides read TGTGCCAGCAGAAACATCTTATCGGACGAGCAGTACTTC. This encodes CASRNILSDEQYF.

A single count supports this clonotype. The chain employs TRBV7-2 and TRBJ2-7; TRBD1 is a possible D gene (6 bases). V was trimmed by 3 bases and J by 5 bases, leaving 14 bases between them. In germline, CDR1 is SGHTA, CDR2 FQGNSA. CDR3 size: 14 residues. CDR3 bases: TGTGCCAGCAGCTTTTCCGCACAGGGTGACGAGCAGTACTTC. Amino acids: CASSFSAQGDEQYF.

In the case of this clonotype: A much larger clone differs by one base, so this may be a read error. This chain connects TRBV7-2 to TRBJ2-5; D is uncertain. Trimming removed 2 bases from V and 13 bases from J, with 11 bases in between. Germline V gene data show CDR1 as SGHTA and CDR2 as FQGNSA. This CDR3 has 11 amino acids. CDR3 coding DNA: TGTGCCAGCAGCTTATCGTGGGCGTTGTACTTC. It codes for CASSLSWALYF.

V and J are TRBV3-1 and TRBJ2-4; no clear D. This CDR3 spans 12 amino acids. Trimming cost V 0 bases and J 13 bases, with 10 bases left between them. Germline-derived CDR1 and CDR2 are LGHDT and YNNKEL (reference sequence). DNA for the CDR3: TGTGCCAGCAGCCAAGACAGGATCGGGCAGTACTTC. It specifies CASSQDRIGQYF.

The chain carries TRBV20-1 and TRBJ2-7; D perhaps matches TRBD2 (6 bases). The CDR3 is made up of 13 amino acids. V lost 6 bases and J 6 bases, leaving 18 bases between the germline ends. Germline-derived CDR1 and CDR2 are DFQATT and SNEGSKA (reference sequence). The CDR3 region is CSAEGLLAREQYF. CDR3 sequence (DNA): TGCAGTGCGGAGGGCCTTCTCGCGCGCGAGCAGTACTTC.

This clonotype was picked up a small number of times. The rearrangement joins TRBV29-1 to TRBJ1-2; no clear D. The CDR3 is 14 residues long. The ends were cut back, 0 bases at V and 4 bases at J, with 12 bases in the middle. Germline V CDR1 and CDR2: SQVTM, ANQGSEA. CDR3 amino acids: CSVEDRRLTYGYTF. As DNA, the CDR3 is TGCAGCGTTGAAGATCGGAGACTTACCTATGGCTACACCTTC.

The chain couples TRBV6-2 or TRBV6-3 to TRBJ2-2; D remains ambiguous. V lost 5 bases and J 9 bases, leaving 25 bases between the germline ends. There are 17 residues in the CDR3. Looked up from germline, CDR1 is MNHEY and CDR2 is SVGEGT. The CDR3 is CASSNDPGESSRRELFF. As DNA, the CDR3 is TGTGCCAGCAGTAACGACCCAGGAGAATCATCGAGAAGGGAGCTGTTTTTT.

The chain couples TRBV7-2 to TRBJ2-4; D may correspond to TRBD1 or TRBD2 (5 bases each). The CDR3 has 14 amino acids. Germline assignment: CDR1 SGHTA and CDR2 FQGNSA. Trimming cost V 6 bases and J 7 bases, with 16 bases left between them. CDR3 sequence reads: CASSDPGRVNIQYF. The CDR3 DNA reads TGTGCCAGCAGTGATCCGGGACGGGTGAACATTCAGTACTTC.

The rearrangement links TRBV7-2 to TRBJ2-2, with D possibly called TRBD1 or TRBD2 (5 bases each). Trimming stripped 2 bases from V and 4 bases from J, with 14 bases between. The CDR3 is made up of 16 amino acids. The germline gives CDR1 SGHTA, CDR2 FQGNSA. The CDR3 here is CASSLNSRESTGELFF. The CDR3 coding sequence is TGTGCCAGCAGCTTAAATTCCAGGGAGAGCACCGGGGAGCTGTTTTTT. Drawing the rest from reference TRBV7-2 and TRBJ2-2, the complete variable domain is GAGVSQSPSNKVTEKGKDVELRCDPISGHTALYWYRQSLGQGLEFLIYFQGNSAPDKSGLPSDRFSAERTGGSVSTLTIQRTQQEDSAVYLCASSLNSRESTGELFFGEGSRLTVL.